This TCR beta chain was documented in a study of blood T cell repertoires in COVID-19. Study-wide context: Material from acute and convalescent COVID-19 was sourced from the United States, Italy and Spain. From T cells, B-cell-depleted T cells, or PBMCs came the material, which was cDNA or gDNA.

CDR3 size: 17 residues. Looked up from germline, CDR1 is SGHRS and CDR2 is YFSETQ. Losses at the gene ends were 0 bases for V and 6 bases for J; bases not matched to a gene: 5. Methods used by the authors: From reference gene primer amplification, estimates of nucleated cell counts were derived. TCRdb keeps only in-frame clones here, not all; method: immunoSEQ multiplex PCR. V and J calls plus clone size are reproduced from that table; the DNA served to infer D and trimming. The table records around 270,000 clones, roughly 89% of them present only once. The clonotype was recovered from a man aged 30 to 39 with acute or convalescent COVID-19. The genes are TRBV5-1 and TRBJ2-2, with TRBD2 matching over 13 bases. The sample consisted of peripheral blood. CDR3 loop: CASSLGLAGGVSGELFF. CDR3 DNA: TGCGCCAGCAGCTTGGGACTAGCGGGAGGAGTGTCCGGGGAGCTGTTTTTT.